This TCR beta chain was found in a study of cytomegalovirus exposure and HLA in healthy donors. Profiled with immunoSEQ multiplex PCR; TCRdb holds only in-frame clones, not every one. The table includes 80,000 to 100,000 clones, 87% detected once. The CDR3 extends over 16 amino acids. CDR1 SGHRS and CDR2 YFSETQ come from the germline V gene. The V segment lost 0 bases and the J segment 0 bases; nucleotides outside the gene matches: 5. The receptor comes from a woman in her twenties or thirties in good health and CMV-seronegative. The chain has TRBV5-1 and TRBJ1-1; TRBD1 agrees at 7 bases. Input material: PBMCs. In nucleotides, the CDR3 is TGCGCCAGCAGCTTGGTGTCAGGGGGGATGAACACTGAAGCTTTCTTT. It encodes CASSLVSGGMNTEAFF.